The clone carrying this T cell receptor beta chain was seen at least ten times. Each CDR3 protein gets one entry after TCRdb re-called the RACE reads with MiXCR. Found here are about 380,000 distinct CDR3 sequences, roughly 5.3% of them singletons; the top ten hold about 2.5%. This specimen comes from a study of human T cells and chemical hapten exposure. Looking at the study overall: Each week of the roughly 24-week study, patients had diphenylcyclopropenone applied to the scalp.

Between the trimmed V and J ends, which lost 0 bases and 4 bases, there was a span of 11 bases. The CDR3 covers 15 residues. The germline CDR1 and CDR2 sequences are SGHRS and YFSETQ. Time point of the sample: pre-sensitization, week 0. Treatment noted: therapeutic diphenylcyclopropenone sensitization with weekly scalp DPC. Material: whole blood, obtained in connection with sensitization to the hapten diphenylcyclopropenone (DPC). V and J are TRBV5-1 and TRBJ2-1, with a possible D match to TRBD2 (6 bases). This receptor was obtained from a woman in her fifties or sixties with alopecia areata. Some clones in this sample may be carry-over from other donors' samples. CDR3 sequence (DNA): TGCGCCAGCAGCTTGGGGGCCGGAGGGTACAATGAGCAGTTCTTC. Translation: CASSLGAGGYNEQFF.